This TCR beta chain was captured by sequencing in a study of brain T cells in children with intractable seizures. This CDR3 region has 14 residues. Germline CDR1 and CDR2: MNHEY and SVGEGT. Trimming cost V 5 bases and J 6 bases, with 16 bases left between them. This clone came up a few times. Using immunoSEQ multiplex PCR, the repertoire was profiled, and TCRdb retains in-frame clones only, with some absent. The table has 60,000 to 85,000 clones, approximately 94% seen once. The sequence derives from a boy in the first two years of life with tuberous sclerosis and intractable seizures. The sample here was peripheral blood, taken at surgery. This chain uses TRBV6-2 or TRBV6-3 with TRBJ1-1; D unclear. The CDR3: CASSATFGSSEAFF. CDR3 nucleotide sequence: TGTGCCAGCAGTGCAACTTTCGGTTCATCTGAAGCTTTCTTT.